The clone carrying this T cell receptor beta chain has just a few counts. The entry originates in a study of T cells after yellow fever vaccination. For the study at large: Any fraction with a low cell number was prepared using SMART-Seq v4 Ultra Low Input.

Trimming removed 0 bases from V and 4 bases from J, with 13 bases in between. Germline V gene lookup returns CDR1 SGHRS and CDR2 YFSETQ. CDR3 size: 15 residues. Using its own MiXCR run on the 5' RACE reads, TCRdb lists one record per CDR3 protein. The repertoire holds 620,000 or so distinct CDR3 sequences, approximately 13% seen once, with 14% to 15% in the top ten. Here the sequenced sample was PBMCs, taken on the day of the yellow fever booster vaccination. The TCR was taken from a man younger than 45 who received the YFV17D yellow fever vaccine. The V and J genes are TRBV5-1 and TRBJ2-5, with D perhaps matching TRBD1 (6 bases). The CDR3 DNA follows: TGCGCCAGCAGCTTGGGGCTTCCGACAGGAGAGACCCAGTACTTC. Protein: CASSLGLPTGETQYF.